This T cell receptor beta chain appears in the sequencing data of a study of T cell clonality in common variable immunodeficiency. Germline V lookup: CDR1 SGHVS, CDR2 FNYEAQ. The CDR3 contains 14 residues. Deletions cut 4 bases from V and 2 bases from J, with 11 bases between. Broader study findings: Reportedly, TCR beta sequences from common variable immunodeficiency showed fewer deletions and N-nucleotide insertions.

A few counts support this clone. Its specificity is unknown. The read ends 3 residues before the CDR3 terminus; that terminus is restored from the germline J gene. Diagnosis required reduced IgG, IgA and/or IgM with specific antibody deficiency. Generated by immunoSEQ multiplex PCR, the TCRdb table keeps only in-frame clones and is missing some. This sample comprises approximately 30,000 clones, none seen once only. The source material was peripheral blood mononuclear cells. V and J are TRBV7-6 and TRBJ2-5; no definite D call. This receptor was taken from a human donor with common variable immunodeficiency. The sequenced part of the CDR3 DNA is TGTGCCAGCAGCTCCTTGACACGACAAGAGACC. Its protein product is CASSSLTRQET. The whole CDR3 region reads CASSSLTRQETQYF.